The sequence of this T cell receptor (beta chain) was determined in a study of radiotherapy plus CTLA-4 blockade in lung cancer. Overall study context: There were objective responses in approximately 20% of patients, and 31% had disease control. The study's findings and limits: Expansion in blood of tumor-derived TCR clones was seen after radiotherapy plus ipilimumab. Early clone dynamics of blood T cells, plus interferon-beta, reportedly predicted response best.

Measured with immunoSEQ multiplex PCR; TCRdb has only the in-frame clones, and not every one. The table shows around 90,000 clones, with about four fifths occurring only once. Looked up from germline, CDR1 is SGHTA and CDR2 is FQGTGA. The CDR3 sequence is 17 residues long. The V gene end was trimmed by 5 bases and the J gene end by 5 bases; junction bases not matched to a gene: 9. Remarks on this clone: As yet, its antigen is unknown.

Chemo-refractory metastatic non-small-cell lung cancer patients were treated with focal radiation plus CTLA-4 blockade with ipilimumab. The sequencing used peripheral blood, collected from a patient treated with radiotherapy plus ipilimumab. This clonotype originated in a human donor with non-small cell lung cancer who had stable disease on radiotherapy plus ipilimumab. The chain combines TRBV7-3 with TRBJ2-1; 13 nucleotides agree with TRBD2. This CDR3 is CASSPTGLAGVDNEQFF. CDR3 sequence (DNA): TGTGCCAGCAGCCCGACTGGACTAGCGGGGGTAGACAATGAGCAGTTCTTC.